Shown below are 2 T cell receptor beta chains from a single sample sequenced in a study of T cells in localized non-small cell lung cancer. The data were produced by immunoSEQ multiplex PCR, yet TCRdb's version contains in-frame clones alone and is incomplete. In the table there are roughly 7,000 clones, about 40% of which are singletons. The source was lung tumor tissue, collected before any cancer treatment. These receptors came from a man aged 40 to 75 with stage III lung adenocarcinoma.

The chain recombines TRBV7-7 with TRBJ1-1; no reliable D call. V was shortened by 3 bases and J by 5 bases, with 13 bases between the two germline ends. Germline-derived CDR1 and CDR2 are SSHAT and FNYEAQ (reference sequence). This CDR3 is 14 amino acids long. The CDR3 spells CASSLLGLSTEAFF. Written as DNA, the CDR3 is TGTGCCAGCAGCTTGCTGGGTTTGTCAACTGAAGCTTTCTTT.

A few counts support this clone. This sequence joins TRBV4-1 and TRBJ1-2; no clear D gene. Trimming left V 0 bases short and J 2 bases short, with 4 bases between. Germline loops: CDR1 MGHRA, CDR2 YSYEKL. The CDR3 is made up of 13 amino acids. The CDR3 reads CASSQEPNYGYTF. The CDR3 DNA follows: TGCGCCAGCAGCCAAGAACCGAACTATGGCTACACCTTC.